These 10 T cell receptor beta chains were all obtained from the same sample, sequenced in a study of blood T cell repertoires in COVID-19. Clones were sequenced by immunoSEQ multiplex PCR, and TCRdb holds only the in-frame ones, with some missing. The table lists just over 300,000 clones, almost 90% of them singletons. Sequenced material: PBMCs or T cells enriched from blood (not recorded which). These receptors were taken from a woman younger than 30 with acute COVID-19.

This chain links TRBV9 with TRBJ2-5; D unclear. The CDR3 totals 14 residues. Germline-derived CDR1 and CDR2 are SGDLS and YYNGEE. V dropped 0 bases and J dropped 5 bases, with 11 bases sitting between them. The chain's CDR3 is CASSVATFGETQYF. The CDR3, as DNA: TGTGCCAGCAGCGTAGCTACTTTCGGGGAGACCCAGTACTTC.

The CDR3 is CASSQDSTGTNYGYTF. The CDR3 nucleotides read TGCGCCAGCAGCCAAGATTCGACAGGTACTAACTATGGCTACACCTTC. V gene TRBV4-1 combines with J gene TRBJ1-2; a possible D gene is TRBD1 (6 bases). There are 16 residues in the CDR3. Germline CDR1 and CDR2: MGHRA and YSYEKL. The V end was cut by 0 bases, the J end by 0 bases, with 11 bases between.

The rearrangement joins TRBV19 to TRBJ2-7; TRBD1 agrees at 9 bases. V lost 10 bases, J lost 5 bases, and 12 bases stayed unmatched. From germline, CDR1 is LNHDA and CDR2 SQIVND (reference sequence). The CDR3 is 14 residues long. CDR3 protein: CATRPGTGLDEQYF. DNA for the CDR3: TGTGCCACCCGACCCGGGACAGGGCTTGACGAGCAGTACTTC.

The V and J genes are TRBV7-3 and TRBJ1-2; 7 bases align to TRBD1. V lost 5 bases and J lost 7; bases outside the gene matches: 7. Germline loops: CDR1 SGHTA, CDR2 FQGTGA. The CDR3 is 13 amino acids. Here the CDR3 reads CASSQTGASGYTF. CDR3 bases: TGTGCCAGCAGCCAAACAGGGGCCAGTGGCTACACCTTC.

In its sample, this clone was seen once. J is TRBJ1-5 and V is TRBV6-1; 8 positions match TRBD1. CDR1 is MNHNS, CDR2 SASEGT, per germline. V shed 0 bases, J shed 4 bases, and the junction held 2 bases outside the gene matches. CDR3 length: 15 amino acids. DNA for the CDR3: TGTGCCAGCAGTGAAGCAACAGGGGGGAATCAGCCCCAGCATTTT. Its protein is CASSEATGGNQPQHF.

This chain uses TRBV18 with TRBJ2-1; D may be TRBD2 (6 bases). Trimming stripped 5 bases from V and 4 bases from J, with 12 bases between. Germline values: CDR1 KGHSH, CDR2 LQKENI. The CDR3 is 14 residues long. CDR3 bases: TGTGCCAGCTCATCTTTAGGGACTTACAATGAGCAGTTCTTC. It yields the protein CASSSLGTYNEQFF. The full variable domain, with the rest looked up from reference TRBV18 and TRBJ2-1, is NAGVMQNPRHLVRRRGQEARLRCSPMKGHSHVYWYRQLPEEGLKFMVYLQKENIIDESGMPKERFSAEFPKEGPSILRIQQVVRGDSAAYFCASSSLGTYNEQFFGPGTRLTVL.

Details on this clone: Other DNA sequences of this sample code for an identical CDR3. V and J are TRBV27 and TRBJ2-2; D call uncertain. V lost 3 bases, J lost 5 bases, and 4 bases lay in between. Germline lookup yields CDR1 MNHEY and CDR2 SMNVEV (reference sequence). The CDR3 runs to 12 residues. CDR3 loop: CASSLRTGELFF. In DNA form, the CDR3 reads TGTGCCAGCAGTTTGCGGACCGGGGAGCTGTTTTTT.

This chain joins TRBV2 and TRBJ1-1; 7 positions agree with TRBD1. Germline CDR1 and CDR2: SNHLY and FYNNEI. This CDR3 region has 14 residues. J gave up 3 bases and V 4 bases, and 5 bases lay outside the gene matches. The CDR3 DNA is TGTGCCAGCAGTGGAACGCAGGGGGACACTGAAGCTTTCTTT. Translated, it gives CASSGTQGDTEAFF.

V gene TRBV28 combines with J gene TRBJ1-2, with D maybe TRBD1 (6 bases). Germline lookup yields CDR1 MDHEN and CDR2 SYDVKM. The V end was cut by 2 bases, the J end by 7 bases, with 23 bases between. CDR3 length equals 17 residues. The CDR3 protein is CASSLGSVGGAAFGYTF. In nucleotides, the CDR3 is TGTGCCAGCAGTTTAGGTTCGGTGGGGGGGGCGGCGTTTGGCTACACCTTC.

The chain carries TRBV6-5 and TRBJ1-2; 8 bases are a match to TRBD1. V lost 8 bases to trimming and J lost 8 bases; unmatched junction nucleotides: 10. Germline V gives CDR1 MNHEY, CDR2 SVGAGI. The CDR3 has 13 amino acids. Written as DNA, the CDR3 is TGTGCCAGCCTTAGGCAGGGGGCGGACGGCTACACCTTC. Translating gives CASLRQGADGYTF.